The next 28 T cell receptor beta chains were all read from a single sample in a study of CD8+ T cells in alopecia areata. cDNA serving as the sequencing template came from extracted, reverse transcribed RNA. Some clones are missing from TCRdb's copy, which holds only in-frame ones; the method was immunoSEQ multiplex PCR. Found here are 110,000 or so clones, 55% to 65% of them singletons; the top ten hold approximately 3%. The specimen sequenced was CD4+ T cells sorted from blood. These receptors all come from a human donor in good health.

The gene calls are TRBV2 and TRBJ2-6; the D is unclear. CDR3 length: 14 residues. Germline CDR1 SNHLY, CDR2 FYNNEI. Trimming took 4 bases from V and 4 from J, leaving 8 bases between them. The CDR3 bases are TGTGCCAGCAGTGGACAAACGGGGGCCAACGTCCTGACTTTC. This translates into CASSGQTGANVLTF.

The CDR3 nucleotides read TGTGCCAGCAGTGAAGCGATGGGGTCCACTTATGGCTACACCTTC. It codes for CASSEAMGSTYGYTF. The V call is TRBV2, the J call TRBJ1-2; D remains unclear. Germline assignment: CDR1 SNHLY and CDR2 FYNNEI. The CDR3 consists of 15 residues. V gave up 0 bases and J gave up 5 bases, with 13 bases separating them.

This chain connects TRBV30 to TRBJ2-7, with D perhaps matching TRBD2 (5 bases). Germline-derived CDR1 and CDR2 are GTSNPN and SVGIG (reference sequence). The CDR3 contains 13 residues. V lost 0 bases, J lost 2 bases, and 8 bases lay in between. The CDR3 loop reads CAWSVRGAYEQYF. The CDR3, as DNA: TGTGCCTGGAGTGTCCGGGGTGCCTACGAGCAGTACTTC.

The V call is TRBV27, the J call TRBJ1-2; D is unresolved. Trimming cost V 5 bases and J 4 bases, with 11 bases left between them. There are 13 residues in the CDR3. Per the germline V gene, CDR1 is MNHEY and CDR2 is SMNVEV (reference sequence). The CDR3 loop reads CASSPHGSYGYTF. CDR3 sequence (DNA): TGTGCCAGCAGTCCCCATGGGTCCTATGGCTACACCTTC.

In DNA form, the CDR3 reads TGCGCCAGCACAAAAGGAACAGGGCCCTACGAGCAGTACTTC. Amino acid sequence: CASTKGTGPYEQYF. The gene calls are TRBV4-1 and TRBJ2-7; maybe TRBD1 (6 bases). This CDR3 has 14 residues. The germline gives CDR1 MGHRA, CDR2 YSYEKL. Trimming shortened V by 7 bases and J by 2 bases, and 15 bases separated the two germline ends.

This clone appeared once. The rearrangement joins TRBV30 to TRBJ1-5, with D uncertain. Trimming left V 2 bases short and J 3 bases short, with 8 bases between. Germline V gene lookup returns CDR1 GTSNPN and CDR2 SVGIG (reference sequence). This CDR3 region has 13 residues. CDR3 in amino acids: CAWSSWVNQPQHF. The DNA for the CDR3 is TGTGCCTGGAGTTCATGGGTCAATCAGCCCCAGCATTTT.

This clone turned up a few times. V and J are TRBV6-1 and TRBJ2-6; D gene unclear. This CDR3 spans 15 amino acids. Germline lookup yields CDR1 MNHNS and CDR2 SASEGT. V shed 6 bases and J shed 0 bases, with 9 bases lying between them. The CDR3, as DNA: TGTGCCAGCAGAGAAAGAACCTCTGGGGCCAACGTCCTGACTTTC. Its protein is CASRERTSGANVLTF.

Only a few counts were recorded for this clone. This sequence joins TRBV5-6 and TRBJ1-2; D might be TRBD1 (6 bases). CDR3 size: 16 residues. The germline gives CDR1 SGHDT, CDR2 YYEEEE. Trimming stripped 0 bases from V and 4 bases from J, with 16 bases between. CDR3 amino acids: CASSLEGGVSVYGYTF. The CDR3 nucleotides read TGTGCCAGCAGCTTGGAAGGGGGAGTCTCCGTCTATGGCTACACCTTC.

CDR3 DNA: TGTGCCAGCAGGCCGGGACTGACCAATCAGCCCCAGCATTTT. As protein: CASRPGLTNQPQHF. The rearrangement joins TRBV2 to TRBJ1-5; TRBD1 is a possible D gene (5 bases). Germline lookup yields CDR1 SNHLY and CDR2 FYNNEI. V dropped 6 bases and J dropped 3 bases, with 12 bases sitting between them. The CDR3 runs 14 residues.

This clone was recorded once. The J gene is TRBJ2-7, the V gene TRBV4-1; D is perhaps TRBD1 (6 bases). The germline V gene encodes CDR1 MGHRA and CDR2 YSYEKL. The CDR3 sequence is 13 residues long. Trimming took 0 bases from V and 5 from J, leaving 8 bases between them. The CDR3 DNA follows: TGCGCCAGCAGCCAAGATTGGGGGCACGAGCAGTACTTC. Protein sequence: CASSQDWGHEQYF.

The V gene is TRBV30, the J gene TRBJ1-5; perhaps TRBD1 as D (6 bases). The CDR3 loop spans 13 amino acids. The germline V gene encodes CDR1 GTSNPN and CDR2 SVGIG (reference sequence). V lost 3 bases, J lost 5 bases, and 11 bases lay in between. CDR3: CAWRNRVDQPQHF. DNA of the CDR3: TGTGCCTGGAGGAACAGGGTAGATCAGCCCCAGCATTTT.

The chain is built from TRBV7-8 and TRBJ1-1; D not certain. Trimming left V 3 bases short and J 1 base short, with 12 bases between. From germline, CDR1 is SGHVS and CDR2 FQNEAQ. The CDR3 is 15 residues long. The chain's CDR3 is CASSFSTMGNTEAFF. In DNA form, the CDR3 reads TGTGCCAGCAGCTTCTCGACAATGGGGAACACTGAAGCTTTCTTT.

This clone came up a few times. This chain links TRBV5-6 with TRBJ2-7; no reliable D call. Germline V lookup: CDR1 SGHDT, CDR2 YYEEEE. CDR3 length equals 11 residues. Trimming took 5 bases from V and 7 from J, leaving 10 bases between them. CDR3 loop: CASSTLGEQYF. CDR3 coding DNA: TGTGCCAGCAGTACCCTGGGGGAGCAGTACTTC.

The genes are TRBV9 and TRBJ2-3, with 14 bases lining up with TRBD2. This CDR3 has 16 residues. V lost 4 bases, J lost 3 bases, and 4 bases stayed unmatched. Germline values: CDR1 SGDLS, CDR2 YYNGEE. The CDR3 region is CASSSGTSGGTDTQYF. The CDR3 nucleotides read TGTGCCAGCAGCTCGGGGACTAGCGGGGGAACAGATACGCAGTATTTT.

The chain combines TRBV2 with TRBJ2-4; D is ambiguous. Trimming cost V 2 bases and J 0 bases, with 5 bases left between them. The CDR3 sequence is 14 residues long. The germline CDR1 and CDR2 sequences are SNHLY and FYNNEI. CDR3: CASSEQAAKNIQYF. The CDR3 DNA reads as TGTGCCAGCAGTGAACAGGCAGCCAAAAACATTCAGTACTTC.

The chain recombines TRBV7-3 with TRBJ1-4; 8 positions match TRBD1. Losses at the gene ends were 4 bases for V and 8 bases for J; bases not matched to a gene: 3. The length of the CDR3 is 13 residues. The V gene's germline CDR1 is SGHTA and CDR2 FQGTGA. CDR3 protein: CASSSRQGEKLFF. The CDR3, as DNA: TGTGCCAGCAGCTCGAGACAGGGGGAAAAACTGTTTTTT.

This clone was observed a handful of times. This chain uses TRBV5-1 with TRBJ2-5; 11 bases align to TRBD2. This CDR3 is built from 16 residues. Germline-derived CDR1 and CDR2 are SGHRS and YFSETQ. J lost 4 bases, V lost 7 bases, and 12 bases had no gene match. Here the CDR3 DNA reads TGCGCCAGCTCTGAAGTAGCGGGGGGGCTTGGAGAGACCCAGTACTTC. Translating it yields CASSEVAGGLGETQYF.

V gene TRBV2 combines with J gene TRBJ1-2; 7 bases are a match to TRBD1. Germline CDR1 is SNHLY and CDR2 is FYNNEI. V shed 5 bases and J 9 bases; nucleotides not matched to a gene: 6. The CDR3 spans 12 residues. The CDR3 is CASSTGAKSYTF. CDR3 bases: TGTGCCAGCAGTACAGGGGCGAAGAGCTACACCTTC.

The chain carries TRBV7-9 and TRBJ2-3; D is uncertain. The germline V and J ends were trimmed by 5 bases and 2 bases, with 2 bases remaining between them. Germline V gene sequence: CDR1 SEHNR, CDR2 FQNEAQ (reference sequence). The CDR3 length is 11 residues. CDR3 coding DNA: TGTGCCAGCAGCAACACAGATACGCAGTATTTT. This encodes CASSNTDTQYF.

There are a few counts of this clone. The chain employs TRBV6-5 and TRBJ1-2; D perhaps matches TRBD1 (6 bases). V lost 2 bases and J lost 2, with 15 bases in between. The CDR3 contains 16 residues. Germline values: CDR1 MNHEY, CDR2 SVGAGI. The CDR3 sequence is CASSYTSGGRNYGYTF. The CDR3 DNA follows: TGTGCCAGCAGTTACACTTCGGGGGGCCGCAACTATGGCTACACCTTC.

The chain uses TRBV7-6 and TRBJ1-1; D call uncertain. In germline, CDR1 is SGHVS, CDR2 FNYEAQ. This CDR3 region has 13 residues. V was pared by 4 bases and J by 0 bases, with 6 bases between. The CDR3 DNA reads as TGTGCCAGCAGCTCTTCCCTGAACACTGAAGCTTTCTTT. Translated, it gives CASSSSLNTEAFF.

This clone has only a few counts. Compared with germline, one end of the junction differs, possibly owing to a read error. V gene TRBV10-3 combines with J gene TRBJ1-2, with D uncertain. The CDR3 has 11 amino acids. The V gene's germline CDR1 is ENHRY and CDR2 SYGVKD. The CDR3 here is CAISENSRHAF. In DNA form, the CDR3 reads TGTGCCATCAGTGAAAACTCACGGCACGCCTTC.

The chain employs TRBV29-1 and TRBJ2-4; D is possibly TRBD1 or TRBD2 (5 bases each). The CDR3 has 15 amino acids. CDR1 and CDR2 from the germline V gene are SQVTM and ANQGSEA. The germline V and J ends were trimmed by 2 bases and 6 bases, with 17 bases remaining between them. CDR3 in DNA: TGCAGCGTTGAACCCGGCACACCGAGGGGAAACATTCAGTACTTC. Protein: CSVEPGTPRGNIQYF.

This chain joins TRBV19 and TRBJ2-5; no clear D. V was shortened by 1 base and J by 4 bases, with 10 bases between the two germline ends. CDR1 and CDR2 (germline): LNHDA, SQIVND (reference sequence). CDR3 length equals 14 residues. For the CDR3, the DNA is TGTGCCAGTAGTATAGGGCTGCTCAGAGAGACCCAGTACTTC. Its protein product is CASSIGLLRETQYF.

With regard to this clone: The germline gene is not matched at one end of the junction; a read error may be the cause. The rearrangement joins TRBV2 to TRBJ2-3; the match to TRBD1 covers 7 bases. Germline values: CDR1 SNHLY, CDR2 FYNNEI. CDR3 length: 12 residues. The CDR3, as DNA: TGTGCCAGCAGTTTCTGGACAGGCCCCGGCCTTTTT. It is translated as CASSFWTGPGLF. Filled out from reference TRBV2 and TRBJ2-3, the complete variable domain reads EPEVTQTPSHQVTQMGQEVILRCVPISNHLYFYWYRQILGQKVEFLVSFYNNEISEKSEIFDDQFSVERPDGSNFTLKIRSTKLEDSAMYFCASSFWTGPGLFGPGTRLTVL.

The chain carries TRBV30 and TRBJ2-6; 9 positions agree with TRBD1. CDR3 length: 17 residues. V gave up 8 bases and J gave up 0 bases; unmatched junction bases: 11. Germline assignment: CDR1 GTSNPN and CDR2 SVGIG (reference sequence). As DNA, the CDR3 is TGTGCCCGTACCACCGGGACAGGGTTCTCTGGGGCCAACGTCCTGACTTTC. Translating gives CARTTGTGFSGANVLTF.

The chain couples TRBV9 to TRBJ2-3; 7 bases align to TRBD2. V trimming: 4 bases; J trimming: 5 bases; junction bases outside the gene matches: 7. The CDR3 is made up of 14 amino acids. Germline CDR1 reads SGDLS; CDR2 reads YYNGEE. The DNA of the CDR3 is TGTGCCAGCAGCCTAGCGGCGATTGAAGATACGCAGTATTTT. Translated: CASSLAAIEDTQYF.

V gene TRBV19 combines with J gene TRBJ1-1; TRBD1 matches 12 bases. The ends lost 5 bases at V and 6 bases at J; junction bases unmatched: 7. The CDR3 runs 15 residues. Germline CDR1 is LNHDA and CDR2 is SQIVND (reference sequence). DNA of the CDR3: TGTGCCAGTAGTCAGGGACAGGGGGCGACGGCTGAAGCTTTCTTT. Encoded protein: CASSQGQGATAEAFF.